These 25 T cell receptor beta chains originate from one sample sequenced in a study of blood T cell repertoires in COVID-19. Sequenced by immunoSEQ multiplex PCR; TCRdb stores in-frame clones only, minus some. The sample consists of around 72,000 clones, 80% to 85% of them appearing once. The specimen was peripheral blood. The receptors here all came from a woman aged 55-75 years with acute or convalescent COVID-19.

V and J are TRBV5-1 and TRBJ1-6; 7 bases map to TRBD1. The CDR3 totals 17 residues. The junction had 8 bases not matched to a gene; V was cut back by 0 bases and J by 5 bases. Germline V gene sequence: CDR1 SGHRS, CDR2 YFSETQ. CDR3 residues: CASSLGAGTANNSPLHF. The CDR3 coding sequence is TGCGCCAGCAGCTTGGGTGCCGGGACAGCCAATAATTCACCCCTCCACTTT.

The rearrangement links TRBV11-2 to TRBJ2-7, with TRBD1 identical over 10 bases. After removal of 4 bases from V and 2 bases from J, the junction contained 5 bases not matched to a gene. The germline gives CDR1 SGHAT, CDR2 FQNNGV. The CDR3 loop spans 15 amino acids. The CDR3 loop is CASSSLGQGTYEQYF. In DNA form, the CDR3 reads TGTGCCAGCAGCTCCCTGGGACAGGGGACCTACGAGCAGTACTTC.

V usage is TRBV21-1 and J usage is TRBJ1-6. TRBV21-1 corresponds to a pseudogene. The CDR3 loop spans 14 amino acids. CDR3 protein: CATGGVPGGSPLHF. The DNA of the CDR3 is TGTGCCACCGGGGGGGTCCCCGGAGGCTCACCCCTCCACTTT.

V is TRBV19 and J is TRBJ2-2; 8 bases fit TRBD1. The CDR3 runs 19 residues. Unmatched junction bases numbered 19, after V lost 5 bases and J lost 5 bases. Germline V CDR1 and CDR2: LNHDA, SQIVND (reference sequence). The CDR3 sequence: CASSPHRQGTLARTGELFF. For the CDR3, the DNA is TGTGCCAGTAGTCCCCACCGACAGGGGACCCTGGCGAGAACCGGGGAGCTGTTTTTT.

CDR3 protein: CASSQEWGGNYNEQFF. The DNA for the CDR3 is TGCGCCAGCAGCCAAGAGTGGGGGGGAAATTACAATGAGCAGTTCTTC. The V gene is TRBV4-1, the J gene TRBJ2-1, with 7 bases lining up with TRBD2. Germline V gene data show CDR1 as MGHRA and CDR2 as YSYEKL. V shed 0 bases, J shed 4 bases, and the junction held 6 bases outside the gene matches. The CDR3 contains 16 residues.

This chain links TRBV12-3 or TRBV12-4 with TRBJ1-3, with D possibly TRBD1 on 5 matching bases. Trimming shortened V by 8 bases and J by 2 bases, and 10 bases separated the two germline ends. This CDR3 comprises 13 residues. The CDR3 sequence is CASVGRAGNTIYF. The CDR3 DNA is TGTGCCAGCGTCGGCAGGGCTGGAAACACCATATATTTT.

The chain combines TRBV9 with TRBJ1-1; D is perhaps TRBD1 (6 bases). Per the germline V gene, CDR1 is SGDLS and CDR2 is YYNGEE. V lost 3 bases and J 6 bases, leaving 12 bases between the germline ends. The CDR3 totals 13 residues. CDR3 residues: CASSERSGAEAFF. The CDR3 DNA follows: TGTGCCAGCAGCGAAAGATCAGGGGCTGAAGCTTTCTTT.

This chain links TRBV10-1 with TRBJ1-1; 8 nucleotides line up with TRBD1. CDR3 length equals 17 residues. J lost 5 bases, V lost 9 bases, and 20 bases had no gene match. Per the germline V gene, CDR1 is WNHNN and CDR2 is SYGVQD (reference sequence). CDR3 nucleotides: TGCGCCAGTCCTGGAGACAGGGGTGGTGGTTCAGCTACTGAAGCTTTCTTT. Translated, it gives CASPGDRGGGSATEAFF.

This sequence joins TRBV10-2 and TRBJ2-3, with 9 bases identical to TRBD2. V shed 0 bases, J shed 3 bases, and the junction held 13 bases outside the gene matches. This CDR3 contains 19 residues. The germline CDR1 and CDR2 sequences are WSHSY and SAAADI. CDR3: CASSESRVAGVFATDTQYF. The CDR3 bases are TGCGCCAGCAGTGAGTCTCGGGTAGCGGGGGTTTTTGCAACAGATACGCAGTATTTT.

The V and J genes are TRBV18 and TRBJ2-2, with a possible D match to TRBD2 (6 bases). Between the trimmed V and J ends, which lost 0 bases and 3 bases, there was a span of 8 bases. Germline V lookup: CDR1 KGHSH, CDR2 LQKENI. This CDR3 has 15 residues. The CDR3 nucleotides are TGTGCCAGCTCACCACCGGAGGGCCACACCGGGGAGCTGTTTTTT. This codes for CASSPPEGHTGELFF.

The chain couples TRBV4-1 to TRBJ1-3; 11 bases fit TRBD1. CDR1 is MGHRA, CDR2 YSYEKL, per germline. V lost 6 bases and J lost 3; bases outside the gene matches: 1. The CDR3 is made up of 14 amino acids. CDR3 sequence (DNA): TGCGCCAGCAGGGGGACAGGGGGTGGAAACACCATATATTTT. It translates to CASRGTGGGNTIYF.

This chain joins TRBV20-1 and TRBJ1-5, with D possibly TRBD1 on 6 matching bases. Germline CDR1 reads DFQATT; CDR2 reads SNEGSKA (reference sequence). Trimming removed 3 bases at V and 0 bases at J, with 21 bases between. The CDR3 covers 18 residues. The CDR3 protein is CSASDILGGGYSNQPQHF. The DNA for the CDR3 is TGCAGTGCTAGTGACATCTTGGGAGGGGGTTATAGCAATCAGCCCCAGCATTTT.

The rearrangement uses TRBV28 and TRBJ1-3; D is ambiguous. Germline V gene lookup returns CDR1 MDHEN and CDR2 SYDVKM. This CDR3 region has 13 residues. Trimming took off 2 bases at V and 2 bases at J, with 4 bases between the two ends. The CDR3 loop is CASSLTAGNTIYF. DNA for the CDR3: TGTGCCAGCAGTTTAACAGCTGGAAACACCATATATTTT.

The chain has TRBV5-1 and TRBJ2-7; 9 bases match TRBD1. Germline values: CDR1 SGHRS, CDR2 YFSETQ. V lost 0 bases and J lost 3; bases outside the gene matches: 4. The CDR3 totals 15 residues. The CDR3 reads CASSLDGTGYYEQYF. The CDR3 coding sequence is TGCGCCAGCAGCTTGGACGGGACAGGGTACTACGAGCAGTACTTC.

V usage is TRBV2 and J usage is TRBJ1-2; D not resolved. The CDR3 is made up of 12 amino acids. Germline V lookup: CDR1 SNHLY, CDR2 FYNNEI. The V and J ends lost 4 bases and 7 bases respectively, with 10 bases between them. Here the CDR3 DNA reads TGTGCCAGCAGTGCCACCGGGTCTGGCTACACCTTC. Amino acid sequence: CASSATGSGYTF.

V usage is TRBV19 and J usage is TRBJ1-5; no definite D call. In germline, CDR1 is LNHDA, CDR2 SQIVND (reference sequence). With 5 bases removed from V and 4 bases from J, the gap between germline ends came to 9 bases. This CDR3 has 13 amino acids. Written as DNA, the CDR3 is TGTGCCAGTAGTTTGGAGAGAAATCAGCCCCAGCATTTT. Translated, it gives CASSLERNQPQHF. The whole variable domain, filled in from reference TRBV19 and TRBJ1-5, reads DGGITQSPKYLFRKEGQNVTLSCEQNLNHDAMYWYRQDPGQGLRLIYYSQIVNDFQKGDIAEGYSVSREKKESFPLTVTSAQKNPTAFYLCASSLERNQPQHFGDGTRLSIL.

The rearrangement uses TRBV9 and TRBJ1-3; D remains unclear. The CDR3 spans 15 residues. Trimming removed 5 bases from V and 4 bases from J, with 16 bases in between. The germline CDR1 and CDR2 sequences are SGDLS and YYNGEE. CDR3 residues: CASSPGVSGGNTIYF. The CDR3 DNA follows: TGTGCCAGCAGTCCTGGGGTATCGGGGGGAAACACCATATATTTT.

V is TRBV5-1 and J is TRBJ2-1, with D maybe TRBD2 (6 bases). CDR3 length: 16 residues. Germline CDR1 SGHRS, CDR2 YFSETQ. The V and J ends lost 0 bases and 4 bases respectively, with 14 bases between them. The DNA of the CDR3 is TGCGCCAGCAGCTTGGCCGTGGCGGGGTATTACAATGAGCAGTTCTTC. Translating gives CASSLAVAGYYNEQFF.

This clone was seen a handful of times. The chain links TRBV19 to TRBJ2-5, with TRBD2 matching 11 bases. The germline CDR1 and CDR2 sequences are LNHDA and SQIVND (reference sequence). This CDR3 spans 16 amino acids. V trimming: 2 bases; J trimming: 1 base; junction bases outside the gene matches: 3. CDR3 DNA: TGTGCCAGTAGTATACTTAGCGGGGGGGCCCAAGAGACCCAGTACTTC. It codes for CASSILSGGAQETQYF.

The chain uses TRBV27 and TRBJ1-2, with D perhaps TRBD1 (5 bases). The CDR3 covers 15 residues. Germline loops: CDR1 MNHEY, CDR2 SMNVEV (reference sequence). Trimming took off 2 bases at V and 7 bases at J, with 17 bases between the two ends. The CDR3 region has the DNA TGTGCCAGCAGTTTAAGGTCGGGGGTTGGCTCTGGCTACACCTTC. As protein: CASSLRSGVGSGYTF.

This chain connects TRBV7-3 to TRBJ1-2; no clear D gene. Germline V CDR1 and CDR2: SGHTA, FQGTGA. The CDR3 totals 14 residues. V gave up 2 bases and J gave up 3 bases, with 10 bases separating them. In nucleotides, the CDR3 is TGTGCCAGCAGCTTAGACGGGTCTCACTATGGCTACACCTTC. This gives the protein CASSLDGSHYGYTF.

This clone was seen only a few times. The chain links TRBV3-1 (or the pseudogene TRBV3-2) to TRBJ1-2, with D uncertain. CDR1 LGHDT and CDR2 YNNKEL come from the germline V gene (reference sequence). There are 15 residues in the CDR3. V was cut by 0 bases and J by 0 bases, with 8 bases left in between. The CDR3, as DNA: TGTGCCAGCAGCCAAGACCACGGAGCTAACTATGGCTACACCTTC. The encoded protein is CASSQDHGANYGYTF.

This clone was seen repeatedly, ten times or more. The chain combines TRBV7-2 with TRBJ2-7; 12 bases agree with TRBD2. V lost 4 bases, J lost 4 bases, and 5 bases stayed unmatched. CDR3 length: 15 amino acids. Germline assignment: CDR1 SGHTA and CDR2 FQGNSA. The CDR3 region is CASSWKLAGGYEQYF. In DNA form, the CDR3 reads TGTGCCAGCAGCTGGAAACTAGCGGGGGGTTACGAGCAGTACTTC.

The chain couples TRBV5-6 to TRBJ2-5; 9 bases agree with TRBD2. Trimming cost V 0 bases and J 5 bases; bases outside gene matches: 8. The CDR3 totals 16 residues. Germline CDR1 SGHDT, CDR2 YYEEEE. The CDR3 region has the DNA TGTGCCAGCAGCTTGGTTGGTAGCGGGGGCCGGGAGACCCAGTACTTC. Translating it yields CASSLVGSGGRETQYF.

This clone has just a few counts. V gene TRBV10-2 combines with J gene TRBJ2-1; 12 bases are shared with TRBD2. The V and J ends lost 3 bases and 10 bases, in that order; junction bases with no gene match: 7. CDR1 WSHSY and CDR2 SAAADI come from the germline V gene. CDR3 size: 15 residues. CDR3 DNA: TGCGCCAGCAGTGAAGCTAGCGGGGGGGTAGGAGAGCAGTTCTTC. Protein product: CASSEASGGVGEQFF.